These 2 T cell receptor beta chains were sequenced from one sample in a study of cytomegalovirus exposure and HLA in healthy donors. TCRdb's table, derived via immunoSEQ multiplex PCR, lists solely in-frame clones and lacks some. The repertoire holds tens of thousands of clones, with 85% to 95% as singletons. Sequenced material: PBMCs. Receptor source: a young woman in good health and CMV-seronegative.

The CDR3 sequence is CASSNGLAGVYEQYF. CDR3 bases: TGTGCCAGCAGCAACGGACTAGCGGGAGTATATGAGCAGTACTTC. The V and J genes are TRBV11-2 and TRBJ2-7; 13 bases are shared with TRBD2. CDR1 is SGHAT and CDR2 is FQNNGV in the germline V gene. The CDR3 loop spans 15 amino acids. Trimming at V came to 5 bases and at J to 7 bases, leaving 8 bases not matched to a gene.

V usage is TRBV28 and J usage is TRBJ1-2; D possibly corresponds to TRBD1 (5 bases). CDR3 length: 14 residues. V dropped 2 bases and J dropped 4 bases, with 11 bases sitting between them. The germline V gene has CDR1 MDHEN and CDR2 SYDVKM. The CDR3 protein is CASSLPGSGYGYTF. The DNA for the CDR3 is TGTGCCAGCAGTTTACCAGGGTCTGGCTATGGCTACACCTTC.